The clone carrying this T cell receptor (beta chain) occurred many times. The data derive from a study of T-cell reconstitution after alpha-beta-depleted transplantation in children. Germline V lookup: CDR1 MNHEY, CDR2 SVGAGI. V was pared by 0 bases and J by 7 bases, with 21 bases between. The CDR3 totals 17 residues. For TCRbeta, the library was prepared with unique molecular identifiers. From the PCR reads, TCRdb called clonotypes with MiXCR, one entry per CDR3 protein. The table has approximately 420,000 distinct CDR3 sequences, under 13% seen once. The sequencing here drew on PBMCs from the stem cell graft donor, taken from the stem cell graft. This rearrangement joins TRBV6-5 to TRBJ2-5; unclear D gene. The sequence was collected from a human donor who donated a stem cell graft to a child with acute myeloid leukemia. The CDR3 DNA is TGTGCCAGCAGTTACTCGAGGCCTCCGCTCCCCTACGGGACCCAGTACTTC. Encoded protein: CASSYSRPPLPYGTQYF.